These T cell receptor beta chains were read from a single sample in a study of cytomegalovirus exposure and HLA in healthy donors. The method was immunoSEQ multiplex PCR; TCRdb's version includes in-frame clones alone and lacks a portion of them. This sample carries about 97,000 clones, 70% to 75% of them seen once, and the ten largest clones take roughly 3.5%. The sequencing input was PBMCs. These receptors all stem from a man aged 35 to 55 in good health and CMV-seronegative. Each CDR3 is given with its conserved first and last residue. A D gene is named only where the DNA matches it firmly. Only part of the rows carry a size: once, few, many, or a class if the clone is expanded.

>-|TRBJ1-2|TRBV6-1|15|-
TGTGCCAGCAGTGACAGGGGAAAAGCTAACTATGGCTACACCTTC
CASSDRGKANYGYTF
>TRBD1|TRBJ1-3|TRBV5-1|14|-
TGCGCCAGCAGTACTGACAGGGCTGGAAACACCATATATTTT
CASSTDRAGNTIYF
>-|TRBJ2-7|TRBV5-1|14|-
TGCGCCAGCAGCTTGGTTGGAGAAAGTTACGAGCAGTACTTC
CASSLVGESYEQYF
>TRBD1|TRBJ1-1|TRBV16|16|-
TGTGCCAGCAGCCACGGGACAGGGTTCAGGGGCACTGAAGCTTTCTTT
CASSHGTGFRGTEAFF
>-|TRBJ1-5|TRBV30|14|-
TGTGCTTTATCTCGGGGGGGCAGCAATCAGCCCCAGCATTTT
CALSRGGSNQPQHF
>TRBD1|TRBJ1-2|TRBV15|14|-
TGTGCCACCAGCAAGGGACAGGGGGCCCATGGCTACACCTTC
CATSKGQGAHGYTF
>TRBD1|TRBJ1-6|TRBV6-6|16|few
TGTGCCAGCAGTTACCCGGGACAGGGTTTACGGTCACCCCTCCACTTT
CASSYPGQGLRSPLHF
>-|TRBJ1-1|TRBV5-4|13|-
TGTGCCAGCACGAGGGGGGGGAACACTGAAGCTTTCTTT
CASTRGGNTEAFF
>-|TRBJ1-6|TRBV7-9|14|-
TGTGCCAGCAGCTTAGCATACGTGAGTTCACCCCTCCACTTT
CASSLAYVSSPLHF
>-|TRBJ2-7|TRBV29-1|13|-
TGCAGCGTTGTTGGGCAGGGGTCCTACGAGCAGTACTTC
CSVVGQGSYEQYF
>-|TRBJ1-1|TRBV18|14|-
TGTGCCAGCTCACCAAGAGCTAGGAACACTGAAGCTTTCTTT
CASSPRARNTEAFF
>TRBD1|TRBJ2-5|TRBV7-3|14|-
TGTGCCAGCAGCTTAGCCGGGACAGAAGAGACCCAGTACTTC
CASSLAGTEETQYF
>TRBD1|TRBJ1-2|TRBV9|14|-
TGTGCCAGCAGCCCCCGAGACAGGGGCTATGGCTACACCTTC
CASSPRDRGYGYTF
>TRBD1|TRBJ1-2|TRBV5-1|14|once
TGCGCCAGCAGCTTGGTATCCAGGGGGTATGGCTACACCTTC
CASSLVSRGYGYTF
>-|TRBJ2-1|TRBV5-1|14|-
TGCGCCAGCAGTTATGGGGACATCCCCAATGAGCAGTTCTTC
CASSYGDIPNEQFF
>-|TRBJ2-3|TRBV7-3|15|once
TGTGCCAGCAGCTTCGACAGGACCACGGCAGATACGCAGTATTTT
CASSFDRTTADTQYF
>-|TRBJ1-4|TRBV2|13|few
TGTGCCAGCATCGAGGACTTTAATGAAAAACTGTTTTTT
CASIEDFNEKLFF
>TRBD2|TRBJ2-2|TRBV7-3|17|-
TGTGCCAGCAGCTTCCTCACTAGCGGGGGGGCTCCGGGGGAGCTGTTTTTT
CASSFLTSGGAPGELFF
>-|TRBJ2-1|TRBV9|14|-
TGTGCCAGCAGCGTAGCGGGCGACAGGCCGGAGCAGTTCTTC
CASSVAGDRPEQFF
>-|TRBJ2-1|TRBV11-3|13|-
TGTGCCAGCAGCTTTCGGAGCCACAATGAGCAGTTCTTC
CASSFRSHNEQFF
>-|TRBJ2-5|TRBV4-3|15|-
TGCGCCAGCAGCCAAGGGATCGGGTACCAAGAGACCCAGTACTTC
CASSQGIGYQETQYF
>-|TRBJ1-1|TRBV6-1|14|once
TGTGCCAGCAGTAGAGCGGGGGGGAGAGCTGAAGCTTTCTTT
CASSRAGGRAEAFF
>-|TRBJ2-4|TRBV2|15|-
TGTGCCAGCATGACCTTACAGGGTACCAAAAACATTCAGTACTTC
CASMTLQGTKNIQYF
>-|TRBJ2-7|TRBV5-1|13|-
TGCGCCAGCAGCTTAGGAGGCGGGGACGAGCAGTACTTC
CASSLGGGDEQYF
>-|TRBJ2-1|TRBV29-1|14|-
TGCAGCGTTCCCGGACTGAATATTAACAATGAGCAGTTCTTC
CSVPGLNINNEQFF
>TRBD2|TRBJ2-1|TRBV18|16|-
TGTGCCAGCTCAGCGTACGTCGCGGGGGGATACAATGAGCAGTTCTTC
CASSAYVAGGYNEQFF
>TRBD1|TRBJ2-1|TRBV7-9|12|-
TGTGCCAGCAGCTTCATGGACAGGGGATTGTTCTTC
CASSFMDRGLFF
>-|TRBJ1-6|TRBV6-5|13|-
TGTGCCACCGGACGACGGGAAAATTCACCCCTCCACTTT
CATGRRENSPLHF
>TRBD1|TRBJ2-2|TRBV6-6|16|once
TGTGCCAGCAGTTACTTCGGGACAGGGGTGAGCGGGGAGCTGTTTTTT
CASSYFGTGVSGELFF
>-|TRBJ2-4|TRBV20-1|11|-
TGCAGTGCTGGGCTGAGAAACATTCAGTACTTC
CSAGLRNIQYF
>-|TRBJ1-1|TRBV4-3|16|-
TGCGCCAGCAGCCAACAGTACAGGGCAACGAACACTGAAGCTTTCTTT
CASSQQYRATNTEAFF
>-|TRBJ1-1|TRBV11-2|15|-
TGTGCCAGCAGCTTCGGGCAAACGGGGTACACTGAAGCTTTCTTT
CASSFGQTGYTEAFF
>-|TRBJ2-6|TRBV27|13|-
TGTGCCAGCAGACCCCAGGGGGCCAACGTCCTGACTTTC
CASRPQGANVLTF
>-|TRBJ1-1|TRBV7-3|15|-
TGTGCCAGCAGCCCAACCCCACTCGGAGGCACTGAAGCTTTCTTT
CASSPTPLGGTEAFF
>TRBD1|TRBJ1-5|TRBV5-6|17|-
TGTGCCAGCAGCGAGGGACAGGGGAAATATAGCAATCAGCCCCAGCATTTT
CASSEGQGKYSNQPQHF
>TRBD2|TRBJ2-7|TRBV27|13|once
TGTGCCAGCACCCTTACTAGCGGGGACGAGCAGTACTTC
CASTLTSGDEQYF
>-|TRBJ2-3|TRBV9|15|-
TGTGCCAGCAGCGTTGTAGTAACTGGTGGAGATACGCAGTATTTT
CASSVVVTGGDTQYF
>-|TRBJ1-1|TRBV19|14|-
TGTGCCAGTAGTACCTCTCCCGAGCTGACTGAAGCTTTCTTT
CASSTSPELTEAFF
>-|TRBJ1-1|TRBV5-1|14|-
TGCGCCAGCAGCTTAGGACTGAAGAACACTGAAGCTTTCTTT
CASSLGLKNTEAFF
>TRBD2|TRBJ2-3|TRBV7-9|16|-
TGTGCCAGCAGCTTAGGCAGCGGGGCTAGCACAGATACGCAGTATTTT
CASSLGSGASTDTQYF
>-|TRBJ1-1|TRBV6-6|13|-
TGTGCCAGCAGTAGCCCGACAGCCACTGAAGCTTTCTTT
CASSSPTATEAFF
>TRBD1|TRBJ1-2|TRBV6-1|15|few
TGTGCCAGCAGTGAGATAGTGGAGGGGGCAAGCGGCTACACCTTC
CASSEIVEGASGYTF
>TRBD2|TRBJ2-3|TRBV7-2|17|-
TGTGCCAGCAGCTTACAAGGGGGACTAGCTAGCACAGATACGCAGTATTTT
CASSLQGGLASTDTQYF
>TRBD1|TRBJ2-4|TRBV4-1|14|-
TGCGCCAGCAGCCAGGGGGACAGGGAAGACATTCAGTACTTC
CASSQGDREDIQYF
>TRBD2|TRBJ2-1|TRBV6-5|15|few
TGTGCCAGCAGTTATGCGGGGGAGGCCTACAATGAGCAGTTCTTC
CASSYAGEAYNEQFF
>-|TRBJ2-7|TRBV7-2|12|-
TGTGCCAGCAGCTTCCCCCGGTACGAGCAGTACTTC
CASSFPRYEQYF
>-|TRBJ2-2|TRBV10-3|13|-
TGTGCCATCACAGACAGGAACACCGGGGAGCTGTTTTTT
CAITDRNTGELFF
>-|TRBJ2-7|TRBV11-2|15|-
TGTGCCAGCAGCGAGCCGGGACATCCCCGATACGAGCAGTACTTC
CASSEPGHPRYEQYF
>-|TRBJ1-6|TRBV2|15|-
TGTGCCAGCAGTGCGGGGGGTTCCTTTAATTCACCCCTCCACTTT
CASSAGGSFNSPLHF